This TCR beta chain came from a study of blood T cell repertoires in COVID-19. Study-level information: Acute and convalescent COVID-19 samples came from the United States, Italy and Spain. In each case, the material was cDNA or gDNA derived from T cells, B-cell-depleted T cells, or PBMCs.

Per the study methods: The authors estimated nucleated cell counts from reference gene primer amplification. TCRdb's table, derived via immunoSEQ multiplex PCR, lists solely in-frame clones and lacks some. For V, J and clone size, that table is used; D and trimming come from the DNA. The top ten hold 0.76% of the sample, which has approximately 200,000 clones, roughly 94% seen once. Patients in Seattle were enrolled during active infection, then followed longitudinally. This TCR was recovered from a man aged 30 to 45 with COVID-19, enrolled during active disease. Sequenced: peripheral blood.

CDR3 DNA sequence: TGTGCCAGTAGTACTGGGCAGAGCACCTTTGATACGCAGTATTTT. Its protein product is CASSTGQSTFDTQYF. The V call is TRBV19, the J call TRBJ2-3; D call uncertain. The CDR3 consists of 15 residues. Germline CDR1 and CDR2: LNHDA and SQIVND (reference sequence). The V end was cut by 4 bases, the J end by 6 bases, with 17 bases between.